The next 11 T cell receptor beta chains were all read from a single sample in a study of T cell responses to AZD1222 COVID-19 vaccine. Sequencing used immunoSEQ multiplex PCR; TCRdb keeps in-frame clones, though not all of them. The profile shows 95,000 to 150,000 clones, approximately 94% of them singletons. The sample here was peripheral blood, taken 28 days after the second AZD1222 dose. Receptors were obtained from an adult who received the AZD1222 COVID-19 vaccine.

The rearrangement joins TRBV5-6 to TRBJ1-4, with TRBD1 as a possible D gene (5 bases). The length of the CDR3 is 15 residues. V was shortened by 4 bases and J by 0 bases, with 10 bases between the two germline ends. Germline V gene sequence: CDR1 SGHDT, CDR2 YYEEEE. This CDR3 is CASSHWGATNEKLFF. The CDR3 nucleotides read TGTGCCAGCAGCCACTGGGGCGCAACTAATGAAAAACTGTTTTTT.

The chain employs TRBV3-1 (or the pseudogene TRBV3-2) and TRBJ2-5, with D tentatively TRBD1 or TRBD2 (5 bases each). Germline V gene data show CDR1 as LGHDT and CDR2 as YNNKEL (reference sequence). The CDR3 runs to 13 residues. Trimming took 5 bases from V and 2 from J, leaving 9 bases between them. The CDR3 loop reads CASSGGRQETQYF. The CDR3 nucleotides read TGTGCCAGCAGCGGGGGTAGGCAAGAGACCCAGTACTTC.

This rearrangement joins TRBV27 to TRBJ2-7; D gene unclear. The CDR3 length is 14 residues. Germline lookup yields CDR1 MNHEY and CDR2 SMNVEV (reference sequence). V was trimmed by 3 bases and J by 0 bases, leaving 9 bases between them. The CDR3 sequence: CASSFLSSSYEQYF. The CDR3 DNA is TGTGCCAGCAGTTTCCTTTCAAGCTCCTACGAGCAGTACTTC.

V gene TRBV18 combines with J gene TRBJ1-2, with D tentatively TRBD1 (6 bases). Germline values: CDR1 KGHSH, CDR2 LQKENI. Trimming shortened V by 1 base and J by 4 bases, and 13 bases separated the two germline ends. This CDR3 has 15 residues. CDR3 region: CASSPLQEGGYGYTF. The CDR3 region has the DNA TGTGCCAGCTCACCACTCCAGGAGGGGGGCTATGGCTACACCTTC.

The chain combines TRBV6-5 with TRBJ2-1; D not resolved. The germline gives CDR1 MNHEY, CDR2 SVGAGI. The CDR3 has 13 residues. V was clipped by 6 bases and J by 0 bases, with 6 bases between them. The CDR3 protein is CASRSYSYNEQFF. The CDR3 DNA reads TGTGCCAGCAGGAGCTACTCCTACAATGAGCAGTTCTTC.

The chain uses TRBV27 and TRBJ1-3; tentatively, D is TRBD1 (5 bases). Germline V CDR1 and CDR2: MNHEY, SMNVEV (reference sequence). Trimming pared 0 bases from V and 3 bases from J, leaving 9 bases between. The CDR3 sequence is 15 residues long. CDR3 coding DNA: TGTGCCAGCAGTTTATCGGGGGTTGGTGGAAACACCATATATTTT. Amino acids: CASSLSGVGGNTIYF.

This sequence joins TRBV20-1 and TRBJ1-1; D ambiguous. The CDR3 loop spans 11 amino acids. V was shortened by 4 bases and J by 8 bases, with 11 bases between the two germline ends. CDR1 is DFQATT, CDR2 SNEGSKA, per germline (reference sequence). In DNA, the CDR3 is TGCAGTGCTAACCACGCCGGAGAAGCTTTCTTT. Translation: CSANHAGEAFF.

CDR3 DNA: TGTGCCAGCAGTCAAGTAGCGGGGGCCTACAATGAGCAGTTCTTC. As protein: CASSQVAGAYNEQFF. J is TRBJ2-1 and V is TRBV6-1; 9 bases map to TRBD2. The V gene end was trimmed by 5 bases and the J gene end by 2 bases; junction bases not matched to a gene: 4. Germline assignment: CDR1 MNHNS and CDR2 SASEGT. The CDR3 totals 15 residues.

The V call is TRBV27, the J call TRBJ2-7, with TRBD1 as a possible D gene (6 bases). This CDR3 contains 14 residues. Deletions cut 1 base from V and 8 bases from J, with 15 bases between. Germline assignment: CDR1 MNHEY and CDR2 SMNVEV (reference sequence). Written as DNA, the CDR3 is TGTGCCAGCAGTTTATTTGGGAAGGGGACACAGCAGTACTTC. It is translated as CASSLFGKGTQQYF.

V usage is TRBV7-2 and J usage is TRBJ2-3; the match to TRBD2 covers 11 bases. V lost 1 base and J lost 8; bases outside the gene matches: 14. The CDR3 length is 18 residues. Germline values: CDR1 SGHTA, CDR2 FQGNSA. The CDR3 sequence is CASSLDRLASGGPGTQYF. DNA for the CDR3: TGTGCCAGCAGCTTAGATAGGTTGGCTAGCGGGGGGCCGGGTACGCAGTATTTT.

The V and J genes are TRBV10-3 and TRBJ1-2; D may be TRBD1 (6 bases). The CDR3 contains 14 residues. The germline gives CDR1 ENHRY, CDR2 SYGVKD. V lost 7 bases, J lost 7 bases, and 19 bases lay in between. The CDR3 DNA reads TGTGCCATCAAGGGCGAGGCGGGACACGGTGGCTACACCTTC. This codes for CAIKGEAGHGGYTF.